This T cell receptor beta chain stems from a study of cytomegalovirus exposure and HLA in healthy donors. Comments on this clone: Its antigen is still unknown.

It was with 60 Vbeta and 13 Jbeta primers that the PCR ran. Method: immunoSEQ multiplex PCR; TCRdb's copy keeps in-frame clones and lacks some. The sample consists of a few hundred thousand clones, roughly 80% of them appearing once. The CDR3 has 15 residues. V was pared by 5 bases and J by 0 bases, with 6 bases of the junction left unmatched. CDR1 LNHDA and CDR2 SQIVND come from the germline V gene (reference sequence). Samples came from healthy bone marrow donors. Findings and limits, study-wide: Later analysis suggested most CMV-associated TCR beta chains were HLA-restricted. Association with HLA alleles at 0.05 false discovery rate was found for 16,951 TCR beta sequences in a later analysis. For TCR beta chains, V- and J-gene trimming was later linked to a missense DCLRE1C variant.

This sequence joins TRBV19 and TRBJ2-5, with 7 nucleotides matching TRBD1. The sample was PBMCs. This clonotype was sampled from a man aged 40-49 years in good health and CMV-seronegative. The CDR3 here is CASSPSRGYQETQYF. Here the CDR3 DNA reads TGTGCCAGTAGTCCATCCAGGGGGTACCAAGAGACCCAGTACTTC.